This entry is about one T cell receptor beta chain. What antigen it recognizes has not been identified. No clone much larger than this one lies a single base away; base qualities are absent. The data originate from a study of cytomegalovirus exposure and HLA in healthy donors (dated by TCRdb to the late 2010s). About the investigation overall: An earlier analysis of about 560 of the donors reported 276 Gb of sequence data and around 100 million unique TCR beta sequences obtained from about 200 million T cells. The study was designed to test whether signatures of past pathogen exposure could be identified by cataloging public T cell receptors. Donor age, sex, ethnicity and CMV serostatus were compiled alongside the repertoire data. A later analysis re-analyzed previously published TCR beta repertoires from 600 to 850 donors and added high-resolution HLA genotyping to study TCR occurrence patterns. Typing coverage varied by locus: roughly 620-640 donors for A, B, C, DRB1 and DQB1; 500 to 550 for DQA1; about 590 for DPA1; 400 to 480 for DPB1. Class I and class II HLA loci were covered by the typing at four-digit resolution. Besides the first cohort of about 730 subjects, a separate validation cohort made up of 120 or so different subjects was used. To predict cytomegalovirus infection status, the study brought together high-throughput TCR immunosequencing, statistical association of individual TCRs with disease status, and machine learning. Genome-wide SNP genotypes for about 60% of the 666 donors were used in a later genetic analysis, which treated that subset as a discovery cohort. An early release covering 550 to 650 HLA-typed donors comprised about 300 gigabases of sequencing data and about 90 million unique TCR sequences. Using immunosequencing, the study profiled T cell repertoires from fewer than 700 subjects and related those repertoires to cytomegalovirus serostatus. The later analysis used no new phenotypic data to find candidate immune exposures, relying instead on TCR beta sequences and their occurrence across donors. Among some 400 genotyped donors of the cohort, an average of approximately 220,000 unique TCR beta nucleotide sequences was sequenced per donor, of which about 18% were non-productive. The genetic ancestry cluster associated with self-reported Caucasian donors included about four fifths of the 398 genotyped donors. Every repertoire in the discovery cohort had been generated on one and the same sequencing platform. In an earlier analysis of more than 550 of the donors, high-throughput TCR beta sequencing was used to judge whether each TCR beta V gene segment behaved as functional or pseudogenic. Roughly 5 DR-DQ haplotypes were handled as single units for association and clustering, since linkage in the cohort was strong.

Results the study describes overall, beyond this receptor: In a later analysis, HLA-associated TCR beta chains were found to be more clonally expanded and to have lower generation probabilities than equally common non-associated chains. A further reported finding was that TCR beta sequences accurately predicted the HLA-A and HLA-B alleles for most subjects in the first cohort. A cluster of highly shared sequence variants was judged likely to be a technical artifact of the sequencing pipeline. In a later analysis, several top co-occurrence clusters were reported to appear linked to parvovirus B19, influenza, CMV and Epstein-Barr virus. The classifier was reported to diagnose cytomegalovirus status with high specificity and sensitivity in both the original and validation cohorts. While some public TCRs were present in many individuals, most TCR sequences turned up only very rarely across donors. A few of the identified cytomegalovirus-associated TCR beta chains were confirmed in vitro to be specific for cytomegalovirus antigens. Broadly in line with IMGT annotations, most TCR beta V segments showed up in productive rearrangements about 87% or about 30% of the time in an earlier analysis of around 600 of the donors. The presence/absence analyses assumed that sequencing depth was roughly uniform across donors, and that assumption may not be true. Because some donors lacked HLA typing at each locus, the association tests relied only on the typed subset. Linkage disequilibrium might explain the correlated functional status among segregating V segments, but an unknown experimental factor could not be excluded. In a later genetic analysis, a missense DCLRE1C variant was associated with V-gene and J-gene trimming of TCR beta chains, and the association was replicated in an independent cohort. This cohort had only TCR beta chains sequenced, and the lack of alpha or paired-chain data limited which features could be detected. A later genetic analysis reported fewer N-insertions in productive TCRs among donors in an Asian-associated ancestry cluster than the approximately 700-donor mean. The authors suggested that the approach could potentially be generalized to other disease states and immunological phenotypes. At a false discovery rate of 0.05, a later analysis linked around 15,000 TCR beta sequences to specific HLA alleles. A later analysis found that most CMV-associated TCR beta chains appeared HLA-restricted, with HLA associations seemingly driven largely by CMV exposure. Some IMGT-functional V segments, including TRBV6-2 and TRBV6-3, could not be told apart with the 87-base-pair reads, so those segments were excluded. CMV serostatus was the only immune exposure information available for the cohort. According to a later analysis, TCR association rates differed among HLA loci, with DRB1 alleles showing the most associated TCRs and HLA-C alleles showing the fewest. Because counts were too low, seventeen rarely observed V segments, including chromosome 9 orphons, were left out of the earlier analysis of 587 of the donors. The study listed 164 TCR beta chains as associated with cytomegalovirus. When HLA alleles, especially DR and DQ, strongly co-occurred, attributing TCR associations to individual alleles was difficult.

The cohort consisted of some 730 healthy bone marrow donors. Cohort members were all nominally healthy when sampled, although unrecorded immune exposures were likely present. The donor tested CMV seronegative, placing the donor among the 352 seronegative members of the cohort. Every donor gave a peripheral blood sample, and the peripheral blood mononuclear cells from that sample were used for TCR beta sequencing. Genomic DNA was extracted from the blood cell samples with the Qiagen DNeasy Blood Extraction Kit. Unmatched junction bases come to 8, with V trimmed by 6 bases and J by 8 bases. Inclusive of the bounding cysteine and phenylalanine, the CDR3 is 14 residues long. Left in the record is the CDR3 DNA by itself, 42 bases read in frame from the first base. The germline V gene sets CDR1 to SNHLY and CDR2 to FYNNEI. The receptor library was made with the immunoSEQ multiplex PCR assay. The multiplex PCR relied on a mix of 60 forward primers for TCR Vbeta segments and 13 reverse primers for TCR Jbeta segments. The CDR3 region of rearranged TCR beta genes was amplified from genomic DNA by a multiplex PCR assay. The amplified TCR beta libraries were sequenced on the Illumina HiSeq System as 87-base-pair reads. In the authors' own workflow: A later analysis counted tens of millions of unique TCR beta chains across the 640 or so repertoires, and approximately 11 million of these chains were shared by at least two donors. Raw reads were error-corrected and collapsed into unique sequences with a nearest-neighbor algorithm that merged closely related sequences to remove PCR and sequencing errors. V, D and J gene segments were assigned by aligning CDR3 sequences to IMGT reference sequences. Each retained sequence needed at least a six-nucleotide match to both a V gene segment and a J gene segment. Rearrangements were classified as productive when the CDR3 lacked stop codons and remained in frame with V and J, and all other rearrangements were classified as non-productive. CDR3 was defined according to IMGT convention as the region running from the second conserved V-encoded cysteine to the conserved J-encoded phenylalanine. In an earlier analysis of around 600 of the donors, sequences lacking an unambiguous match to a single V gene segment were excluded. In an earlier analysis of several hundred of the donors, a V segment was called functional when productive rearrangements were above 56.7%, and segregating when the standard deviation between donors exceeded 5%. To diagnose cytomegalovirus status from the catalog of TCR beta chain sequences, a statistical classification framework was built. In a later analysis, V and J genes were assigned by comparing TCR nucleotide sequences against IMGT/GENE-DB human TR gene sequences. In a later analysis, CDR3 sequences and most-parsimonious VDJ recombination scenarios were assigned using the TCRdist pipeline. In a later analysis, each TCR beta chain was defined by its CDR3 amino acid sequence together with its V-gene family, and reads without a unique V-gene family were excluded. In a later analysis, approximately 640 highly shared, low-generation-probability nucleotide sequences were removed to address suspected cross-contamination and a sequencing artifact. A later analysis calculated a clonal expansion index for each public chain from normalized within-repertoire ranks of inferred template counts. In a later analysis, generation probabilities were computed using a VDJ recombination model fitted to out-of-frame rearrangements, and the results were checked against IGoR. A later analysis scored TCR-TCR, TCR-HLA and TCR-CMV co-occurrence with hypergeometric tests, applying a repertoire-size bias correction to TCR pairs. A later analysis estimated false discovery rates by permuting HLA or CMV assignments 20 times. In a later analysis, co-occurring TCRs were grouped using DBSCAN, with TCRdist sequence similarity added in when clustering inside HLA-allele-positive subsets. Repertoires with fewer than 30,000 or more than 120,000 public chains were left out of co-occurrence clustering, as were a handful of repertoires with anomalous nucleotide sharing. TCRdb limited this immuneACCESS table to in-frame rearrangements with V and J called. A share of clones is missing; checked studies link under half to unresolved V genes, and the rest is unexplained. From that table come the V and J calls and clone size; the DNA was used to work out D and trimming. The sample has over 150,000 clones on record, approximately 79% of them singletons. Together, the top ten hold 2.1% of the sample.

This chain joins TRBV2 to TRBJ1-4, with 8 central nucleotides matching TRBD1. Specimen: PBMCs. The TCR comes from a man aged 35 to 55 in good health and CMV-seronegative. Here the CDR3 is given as CASSFPGQAEKLFF. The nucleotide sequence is TGTGCCAGCAGCTTTCCGGGACAGGCAGAAAAACTGTTTTTT.